This TCR beta chain was obtained from a study of T cell responses to AZD1222 COVID-19 vaccine. About this clone itself: What it binds is not known.

The method was immunoSEQ multiplex PCR; TCRdb's version includes in-frame clones alone and lacks a portion of them. The sample has about 120,000 clones; around nine tenths are singletons. Overall study results and limits: Donors skewed white British and female; clonal diversity was possibly underestimated. Just 5 to 7 AZD1222 recipients were seropositive at baseline. Nearly half of spike-specific TCRs reportedly go after variant regions that carry no mutations.

The source material was peripheral blood, sampled 28 days after the second dose of the MenACWY control vaccine. This TCR was sampled from an adult who received the MenACWY meningococcal vaccine as a control.

In nucleotides, the CDR3 is TGTGCCACCAGTGCTTCAGGGCGTATGAACACTGAAGCTTTCTTT. It yields the protein CATSASGRMNTEAFF. This chain connects TRBV24-1 to TRBJ1-1; TRBD1 is a possible D gene (5 bases). With 5 bases removed from V and 0 bases from J, the gap between germline ends came to 12 bases. CDR3 length equals 15 residues. Germline CDR1 reads KGHDR; CDR2 reads SFDVKD.